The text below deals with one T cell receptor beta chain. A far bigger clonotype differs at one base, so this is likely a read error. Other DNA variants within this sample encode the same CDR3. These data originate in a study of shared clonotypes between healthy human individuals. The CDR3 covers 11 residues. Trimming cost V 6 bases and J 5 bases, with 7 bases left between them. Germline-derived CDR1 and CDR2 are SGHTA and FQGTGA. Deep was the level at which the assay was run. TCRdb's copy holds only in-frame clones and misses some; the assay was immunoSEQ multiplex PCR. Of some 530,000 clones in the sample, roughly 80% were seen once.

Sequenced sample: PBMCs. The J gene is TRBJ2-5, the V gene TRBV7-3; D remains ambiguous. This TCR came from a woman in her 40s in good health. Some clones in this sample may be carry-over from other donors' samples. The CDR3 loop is CASSSGETQYF. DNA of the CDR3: TGTGCCAGCAGTTCCGGGGAGACCCAGTACTTC.